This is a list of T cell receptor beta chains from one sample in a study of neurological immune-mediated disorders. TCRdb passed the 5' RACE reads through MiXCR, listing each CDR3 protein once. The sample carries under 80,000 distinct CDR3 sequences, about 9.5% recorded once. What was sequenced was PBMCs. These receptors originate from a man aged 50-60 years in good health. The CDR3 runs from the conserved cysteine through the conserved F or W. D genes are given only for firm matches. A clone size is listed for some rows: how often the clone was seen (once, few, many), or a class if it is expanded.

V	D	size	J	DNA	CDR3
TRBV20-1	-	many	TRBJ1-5	TGCAGTGCTAGAACAGGGTACAATCAGCCCCAGCATTTT	CSARTGYNQPQHF
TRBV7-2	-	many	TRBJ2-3	TGTGCCAGCAGCCAGCTCTCTAGCACAGATACGCAGTATTTT	CASSQLSSTDTQYF
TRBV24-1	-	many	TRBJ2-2	TGTGCCACCAGTGATTCTGCCAGGGAAACCGGGGAGCTGTTTTTT	CATSDSARETGELFF
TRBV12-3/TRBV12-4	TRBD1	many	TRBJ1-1	TGTGCCAGCAGGTACAGACAGGGGGCGGACACTGAAGCTTTCTTT	CASRYRQGADTEAFF
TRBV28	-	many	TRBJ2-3	TGTGCCAGCAGCCTTGCAGGGGGGGGGTTCACAGATACGCAGTATTTT	CASSLAGGGFTDTQYF
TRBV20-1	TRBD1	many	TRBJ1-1	TGCAGTGCAACTCCGGGACAGTTGATTCATACTGAAGCTTTCTTT	CSATPGQLIHTEAFF
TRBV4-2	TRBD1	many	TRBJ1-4	TGTGCCAGCAGCACCGACAGGGGGGACGAAAAACTGTTTTTT	CASSTDRGDEKLFF
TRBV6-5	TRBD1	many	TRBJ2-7	TGTGCCAGCAGTTACCGGGACAGCTACGAGCAGTACTTC	CASSYRDSYEQYF
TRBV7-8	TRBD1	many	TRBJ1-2	TGTGCCAGCAGCTACCGGGACAGCCGAATGGGTTTTGGCTACACCTTC	CASSYRDSRMGFGYTF
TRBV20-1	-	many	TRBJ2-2	TGCAGTGCTAGAGTCATTCGGTCCGGGGGACAGAGGGACACCGGGGAGCTGTTTTTT	CSARVIRSGGQRDTGELFF
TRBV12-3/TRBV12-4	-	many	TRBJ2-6	TGTGCCAGCAGTCTAGGACGGAGCTCTGGGGCCAACGTCCTGACTTTC	CASSLGRSSGANVLTF
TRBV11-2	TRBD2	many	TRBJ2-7	TGTGCCAGCAGCTTAATCGGGGCGGGAGCCCACGAGCAGTACTTC	CASSLIGAGAHEQYF
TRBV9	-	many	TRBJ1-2	TGTGCCAGCAGCGTAGGAGGGGCAGCTAACTATGGCTACACCTTC	CASSVGGAANYGYTF
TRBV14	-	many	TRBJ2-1	TGTGCCAGCAGTCCCCGGGGGGCCCTCCATGAGCAGTTCTTC	CASSPRGALHEQFF
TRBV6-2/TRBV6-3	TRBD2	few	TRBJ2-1	TGTGCCAGCAGTTACTGGGGACTAGCATCCTACAATGAGCAGTTCTTC	CASSYWGLASYNEQFF
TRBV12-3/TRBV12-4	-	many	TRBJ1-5	TGTGCCAGCAGGACAGATTCTTATAGCAATCAGCCCCAGCATTTT	CASRTDSYSNQPQHF
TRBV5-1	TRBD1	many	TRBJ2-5	TGCGCCAGCAGCTTGTCCGACAGGGTAGGCCAAGAGACCCAGTACTTC	CASSLSDRVGQETQYF
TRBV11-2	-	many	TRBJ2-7	TGTGCCAGCAGCGCTTACGACAGAGAGCAGTACTTC	CASSAYDREQYF
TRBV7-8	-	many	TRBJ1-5	TGTGCCAGCAGCCCCTCTATATTTCAGCCCCAGCATTTT	CASSPSIFQPQHF
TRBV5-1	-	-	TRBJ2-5	TGCGCCAGCTCTGGACAGCTTCAAGAGACCCAGTACTTC	CASSGQLQETQYF
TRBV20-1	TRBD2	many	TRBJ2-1	TGCAGTGCTACGCCCCTAGCGGGGGGCCTAAGGGGGAGTGAGCAGTTCTTC	CSATPLAGGLRGSEQFF
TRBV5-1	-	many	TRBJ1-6	TGCGCCAGCAGCTACCAGGTTCAATTGTCACCCCTCCACTTT	CASSYQVQLSPLHF
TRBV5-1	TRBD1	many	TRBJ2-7	TGCGCCAGCAGCTTGGACCCAACAGGGGTCGAGCAGTACTTC	CASSLDPTGVEQYF
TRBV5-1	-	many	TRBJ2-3	TGCGCCAGCAGCCCCTTTACCGGGAGCGCAGATACGCAGTATTTT	CASSPFTGSADTQYF